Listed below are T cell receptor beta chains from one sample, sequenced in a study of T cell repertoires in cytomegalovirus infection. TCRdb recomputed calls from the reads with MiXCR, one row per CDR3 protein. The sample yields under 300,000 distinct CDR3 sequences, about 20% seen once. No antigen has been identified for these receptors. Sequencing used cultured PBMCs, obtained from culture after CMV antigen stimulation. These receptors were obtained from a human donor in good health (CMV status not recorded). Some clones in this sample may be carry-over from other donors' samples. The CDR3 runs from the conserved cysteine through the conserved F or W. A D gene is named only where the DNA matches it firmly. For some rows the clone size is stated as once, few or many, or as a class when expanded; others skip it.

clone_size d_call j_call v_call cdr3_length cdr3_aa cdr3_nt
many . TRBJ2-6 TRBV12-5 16 CASGLVMGSGANVLTF .
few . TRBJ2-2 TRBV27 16 CASSFAQLSGTGELFF TGTGCCAGCAGTTTCGCACAACTTAGCGGCACCGGGGAGCTGTTTTTT
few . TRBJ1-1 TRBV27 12 CASSRTGKGTFF TGTGCCAGCAGCAGAACAGGTAAAGGGACTTTCTTT
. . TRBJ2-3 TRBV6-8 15 CASRLLADSTDTQYF TGTGCCAGCAGATTGCTAGCAGACAGCACAGATACGCAGTATTTT
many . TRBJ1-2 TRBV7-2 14 CASSDWVPAAGYTF TGTGCCAGCAGCGACTGGGTTCCGGCGGCTGGCTACACCTTC
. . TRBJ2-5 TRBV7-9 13 CASSLGVEETQYF TGTGCCAGCAGCTTAGGGGTGGAAGAGACCCAGTACTTC
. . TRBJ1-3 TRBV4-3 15 CASSQDGARGNTIYF TGCGCCAGCAGCCAAGATGGGGCCAGGGGAAACACCATATATTTT
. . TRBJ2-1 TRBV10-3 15 CAISEAGQSNNEQFF TGTGCCATCAGTGAGGCGGGACAGAGTAACAATGAGCAGTTCTTC
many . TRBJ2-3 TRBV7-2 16 CASSPGGTERVNTQYF TGTGCCAGCAGCCCGGGGGGGACAGAAAGAGTTAATACGCAGTATTTT
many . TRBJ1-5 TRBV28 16 CASSLGGGGSNQPQHF TGTGCCAGCAGTTTAGGGGGGGGGGGCAGCAATCAGCCCCAGCATTTT
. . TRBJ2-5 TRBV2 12 CASKGNQETQYF TGTGCCAGCAAGGGGAACCAAGAGACCCAGTACTTC
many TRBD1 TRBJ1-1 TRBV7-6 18 CASSLTPPGTDLNTEAFF TGTGCCAGCAGCTTAACCCCTCCAGGGACAGACCTGAACACTGAAGCTTTCTTT
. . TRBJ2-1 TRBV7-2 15 CASSLEGLGYNEQFF TGTGCCAGCAGCTTAGAGGGACTGGGCTACAATGAGCAGTTCTTC
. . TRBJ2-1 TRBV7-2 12 CASSPNKDEQFF TGTGCCAGCAGCCCTAATAAGGATGAGCAGTTCTTC
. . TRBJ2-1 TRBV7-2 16 CASSLEQAGRYNEQFF TGTGCCAGCAGCTTAGAACAGGCAGGGAGGTACAATGAGCAGTTCTTC
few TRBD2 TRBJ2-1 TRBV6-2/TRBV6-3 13 CASSFSGRDEQFF TGTGCCAGCAGCTTTAGCGGGAGGGATGAGCAGTTCTTC
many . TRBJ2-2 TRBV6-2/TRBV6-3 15 CASKKIRGNTGELFF TGTGCCAGCAAAAAAATCCGCGGGAACACCGGGGAGCTGTTTTTT
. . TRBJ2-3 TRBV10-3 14 CAISDMLSADTQYF TGTGCCATCAGTGACATGTTAAGCGCAGATACGCAGTATTTT
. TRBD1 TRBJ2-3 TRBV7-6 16 CASSPQQGSYTDTQYF TGTGCCAGCAGCCCTCAACAGGGGAGTTACACAGATACGCAGTATTTT
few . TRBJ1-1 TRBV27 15 CASSSPDQGLLRAFF TGTGCCAGCAGTTCCCCGGACCAGGGTCTGCTGAGGGCTTTCTTT
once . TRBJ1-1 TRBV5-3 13 CASSVYAGTEAFF TGTGCCAGCAGCGTGTATGCGGGCACTGAAGCTTTCTTT
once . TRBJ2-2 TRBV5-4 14 CASSLVVDDGELFF TGTGCCAGCAGCTTGGTGGTCGACGACGGGGAGCTGTTTTTT
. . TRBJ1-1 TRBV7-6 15 CASSLPAQGRTEAFF TGTGCCAGCAGCTTACCAGCTCAGGGGCGGACTGAAGCTTTCTTT
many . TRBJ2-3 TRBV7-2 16 CASSLSLGVSTDTQYF TGTGCCAGCAGCTTAAGTCTGGGGGTTAGCACAGATACGCAGTATTTT
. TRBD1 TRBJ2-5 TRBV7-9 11 CASEGARTQYF TGTGCCAGCGAGGGGGCCAGGACCCAGTACTTC
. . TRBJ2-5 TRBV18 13 CASSQGDQETQYF TGTGCCAGCTCACAGGGGGACCAAGAGACCCAGTACTTC
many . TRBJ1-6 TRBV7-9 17 CASSNPAATIYNSPLHF TGTGCCAGCAGCAATCCGGCAGCGACTATCTATAATTCACCCCTCCACTTT
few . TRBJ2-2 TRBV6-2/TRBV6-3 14 CAGRRWTNTGELFF TGTGCCGGGCGAAGATGGACTAACACCGGGGAGCTGTTTTTT
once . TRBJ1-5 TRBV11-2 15 CASSLEVLSNQPQHF TGTGCCAGCAGCTTAGAGGTTTTGAGCAATCAGCCCCAGCATTTT
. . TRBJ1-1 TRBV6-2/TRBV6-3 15 CASSYRLPGNTEAFF TGTGCCAGCAGTTACCGACTCCCAGGGAACACTGAAGCTTTCTTT
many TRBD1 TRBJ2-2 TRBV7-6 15 CASSPGQGGAGELFF TGTGCCAGCAGCCCCGGACAGGGAGGAGCCGGGGAGCTGTTTTTT
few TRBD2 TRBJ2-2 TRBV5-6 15 CASSFWGGYTGELFF TGTGCCAGCAGCTTCTGGGGGGGATACACCGGGGAGCTGTTTTTT
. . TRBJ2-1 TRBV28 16 CASSPWGSREYNEQFF TGTGCCAGCAGTCCCTGGGGTTCCCGGGAGTACAATGAGCAGTTCTTC
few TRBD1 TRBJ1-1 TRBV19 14 CASRTGQENTEAFF TGTGCCAGTAGAACGGGACAGGAGAACACTGAAGCTTTCTTT
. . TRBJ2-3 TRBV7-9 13 CASGGLHTDTQYF TGTGCCAGCGGCGGGTTACACACAGATACGCAGTATTTT
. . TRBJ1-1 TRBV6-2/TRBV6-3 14 CASGEPPMNTEAFF TGTGCCAGCGGGGAACCTCCTATGAACACTGAAGCTTTCTTT
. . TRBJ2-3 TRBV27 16 CASSLSKGIRTDTQYF TGTGCCAGCAGTTTATCAAAGGGTATCCGCACAGATACGCAGTATTTT
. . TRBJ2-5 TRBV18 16 CASSPRDSGDQETQYF TGTGCCAGCTCACCCAGGGACAGCGGGGACCAAGAGACCCAGTACTTC
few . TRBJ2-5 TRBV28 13 CASSQRNQETQYF TGTGCCAGCAGCCAGCGGAACCAAGAGACCCAGTACTTC
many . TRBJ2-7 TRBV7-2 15 CASSLFGSFSYEQYF TGTGCCAGCAGCTTATTCGGCTCCTTTTCCTACGAGCAGTACTTC
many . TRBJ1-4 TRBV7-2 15 CASSLSRTANEKLFF TGTGCCAGCAGCTTAAGCCGGACAGCTAATGAAAAACTGTTTTTT
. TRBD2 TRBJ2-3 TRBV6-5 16 CASSYQALAGTDTQYF TGTGCCAGCAGTTACCAGGCACTAGCGGGCACAGATACGCAGTATTTT
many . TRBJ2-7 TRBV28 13 CASRRGHSYEQYF TGTGCCAGCAGGAGGGGCCATTCCTACGAGCAGTACTTC
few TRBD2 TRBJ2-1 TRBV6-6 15 CASSPRGGAYNEQFF TGTGCCAGCTCACCCCGGGGGGGGGCCTACAATGAGCAGTTCTTC
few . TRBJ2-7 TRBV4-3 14 CASSQDPLTGEQYF TGCGCCAGCAGCCAAGATCCCCTGACGGGGGAGCAGTACTTC
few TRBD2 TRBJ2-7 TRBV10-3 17 CAISELIRLAGFYEQYF TGTGCCATCAGTGAGTTAATCCGACTAGCGGGTTTTTACGAGCAGTACTTC
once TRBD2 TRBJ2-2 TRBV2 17 CASRAPGLQTNTGELFF TGTGCCAGCAGAGCTCCGGGACTACAGACGAACACCGGGGAGCTGTTTTTT
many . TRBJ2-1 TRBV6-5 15 CASSYKVAYYNEQFF TGTGCCAGCAGTTACAAGGTAGCTTACTACAATGAGCAGTTCTTC
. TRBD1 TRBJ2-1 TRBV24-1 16 CATSDAPRDSYNEQFF TGTGCCACCAGTGACGCCCCCCGGGACAGCTACAATGAGCAGTTCTTC
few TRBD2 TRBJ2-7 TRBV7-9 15 CASSQPGLGDYEQYF TGTGCCAGCAGCCAGCCGGGACTAGGGGACTACGAGCAGTACTTC
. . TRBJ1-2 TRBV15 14 CATSRDSGLDGYTF TGTGCCACCAGCAGAGATTCAGGGTTGGACGGCTACACCTTC
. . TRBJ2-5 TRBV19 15 CASSIFGTKVETQYF TGTGCCAGTAGTATCTTCGGGACAAAGGTAGAGACCCAGTACTTC
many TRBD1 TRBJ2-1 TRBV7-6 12 CASQGANNEQFF TGTGCCAGCCAGGGGGCAAACAATGAGCAGTTCTTC
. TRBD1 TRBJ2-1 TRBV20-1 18 CSATGADPRDRVDNEQFF TGCAGTGCTACAGGTGCCGATCCCCGGGACAGGGTTGACAATGAGCAGTTCTTC
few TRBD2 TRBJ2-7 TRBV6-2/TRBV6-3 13 CASRPSGRYEQYF TGTGCCAGCAGACCTAGCGGGAGGTACGAGCAGTACTTC
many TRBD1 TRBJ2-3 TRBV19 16 CASSIDSRGRLGTQYF TGTGCCAGTAGTATAGATAGCAGGGGGCGACTGGGTACGCAGTATTTT
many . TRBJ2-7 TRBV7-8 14 CASSRSGTSYEQYF TGTGCCAGCAGCCGCAGCGGAACCTCCTACGAGCAGTACTTC
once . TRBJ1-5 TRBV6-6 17 CASSYGPGGLSLQPQHF TGTGCCAGCAGTTACGGTCCCGGCGGACTATCTTTACAGCCCCAGCATTTT
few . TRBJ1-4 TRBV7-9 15 CASSPGGQSNEKLFF TGTGCCAGCAGTCCCGGGGGCCAGTCTAATGAAAAACTGTTTTTT
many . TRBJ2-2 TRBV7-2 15 CASSFFNPNTGELFF TGTGCCAGCAGCTTCTTCAACCCGAACACCGGGGAGCTGTTTTTT